The subject of this entry is one T cell receptor beta chain. What it binds is not known. The CDR3 has 15 residues. V lost 5 bases to trimming and J lost 6 bases; unmatched junction nucleotides: 8. Germline-derived CDR1 and CDR2 are SGHVS and FQNEAQ. Amplification of TCR beta CDR3 regions used RNA as the template. In the first-round RT-PCR of the TCR CDR3, the HTBI primer set was used. TCRdb recomputed calls from the multiplex PCR reads with MiXCR, one row per CDR3 protein. The sample shows about 52,000 distinct CDR3 sequences, roughly half of them seen only once. The sample comes from a study of T cells in Graves' hyperthyroidism and ophthalmopathy. Whole-study results and caveats: The model foresaw ophthalmopathy a median roughly 6.6 months prior to onset.

This chain uses TRBV7-8 with TRBJ2-1; 9 bases are shared with TRBD2. Sequenced sample: blood. This TCR came from a woman between 45 and 60 years old with Graves' ophthalmopathy. In DNA, the CDR3 is TGTGCCAGCAGCGTATCCCGTAGCGGGAGCAATGAGCAGTTCTTC. Protein product: CASSVSRSGSNEQFF.